The entry that follows covers one T cell receptor (beta chain) sequence. Its antigen is currently unknown. This was a deep-level run. Sequencing was performed with immunoSEQ multiplex PCR; in TCRdb, only in-frame clones are kept and a portion is missing. The sample yields a few million clones, around nine tenths seen once. The CDR3 loop spans 13 amino acids. Germline CDR1 and CDR2: SGHNT and YYREEE (reference sequence). V lost 4 bases to trimming and J lost 2 bases, with 10 bases between them. The data were obtained in a study of shared clonotypes between healthy human individuals. Study observations and caveats: It was observed that 5% to 6% of naive CD4 clonotypes were shared across a few donors.

The healthy adult donors were HIV-negative and reported no recent acute infections or vaccinations. The clonotype originates from a man between 18 and 29 years old in good health. The chain has TRBV5-4 and TRBJ2-7; the D gene could be TRBD1 or TRBD2 (5 bases each). Sequencing was done on a sample of naive CD4+ T cells sorted from blood. Described subset: CD45RA+ positively selected. As DNA, the CDR3 is TGTGCCAGCAGCAGGGACCATCCCTACGAGCAGTACTTC. Translated: CASSRDHPYEQYF.